The source of this T cell receptor beta chain is a study of T cell responses to AZD1222 COVID-19 vaccine. Study-level results: Vaccine-associated CD4 TCRs spanned spike, dominant at 160-218 and 743-854.

Libraries were prepared by immunoSEQ multiplex PCR; TCRdb keeps only in-frame clonotypes and omits some of them. The data contain 150,000 to 200,000 clones, 90% of them singletons. Germline V gene data show CDR1 as MNHEY and CDR2 as SVGAGI. Trimming stripped 6 bases from V and 0 bases from J, with 12 bases between. This CDR3 has 15 residues. In the case of this clone: Its cognate antigen is unknown.

The receptor's source is an adult in good health. The chain has TRBV6-5 and TRBJ1-3, with D possibly TRBD1 on 5 matching bases. The specimen comprised peripheral blood, sampled on day 0 of AZD1222 vaccination. CDR3 sequence reads: CASRAGLSSGNTIYF. As DNA, the CDR3 is TGTGCCAGCAGAGCAGGGCTCTCCTCTGGAAACACCATATATTTT.